The entry that follows covers one TCR beta chain sequence. TCRdb keeps only in-frame clones here, not all; method: immunoSEQ multiplex PCR. This table has 25,000 to 35,000 clones, 75% to 90% appearing once. This entry comes from a study of blood T cell repertoires in COVID-19. Germline CDR1 is SGHVS and CDR2 is FQNEAQ. This CDR3 has 16 residues. The ends were cut back, 0 bases at V and 0 bases at J, with 11 bases in the middle. The sample comprised peripheral blood. V is TRBV7-8 and J is TRBJ1-1; D gene unclear. This receptor was taken from an elderly man with acute or convalescent COVID-19. DNA for the CDR3: TGTGCCAGCAGCTTAGCGGGCGGGCAGCTGAACACTGAAGCTTTCTTT. This codes for CASSLAGGQLNTEAFF.